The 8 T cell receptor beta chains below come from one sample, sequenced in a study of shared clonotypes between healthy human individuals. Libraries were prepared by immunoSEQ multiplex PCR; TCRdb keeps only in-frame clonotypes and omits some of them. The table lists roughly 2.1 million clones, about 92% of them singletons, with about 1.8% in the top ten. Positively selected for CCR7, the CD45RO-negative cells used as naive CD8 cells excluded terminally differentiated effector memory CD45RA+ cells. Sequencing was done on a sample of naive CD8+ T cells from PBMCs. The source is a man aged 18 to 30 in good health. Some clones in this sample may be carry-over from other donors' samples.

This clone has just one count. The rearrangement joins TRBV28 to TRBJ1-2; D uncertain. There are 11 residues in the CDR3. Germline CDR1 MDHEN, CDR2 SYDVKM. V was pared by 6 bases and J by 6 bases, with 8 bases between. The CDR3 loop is CASRISDGYTF. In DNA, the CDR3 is TGTGCCAGCAGGATATCGGATGGCTACACCTTC.

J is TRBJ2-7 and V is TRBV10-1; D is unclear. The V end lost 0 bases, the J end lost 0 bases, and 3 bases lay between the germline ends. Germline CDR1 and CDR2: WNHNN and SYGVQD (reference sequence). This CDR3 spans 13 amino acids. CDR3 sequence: CASSESTSYEQYF. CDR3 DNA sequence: TGCGCCAGCAGTGAGTCCACCTCCTACGAGCAGTACTTC.

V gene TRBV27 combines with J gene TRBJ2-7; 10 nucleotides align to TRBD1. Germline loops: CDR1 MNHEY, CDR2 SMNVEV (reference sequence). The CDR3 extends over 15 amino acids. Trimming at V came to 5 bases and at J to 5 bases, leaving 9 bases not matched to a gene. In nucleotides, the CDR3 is TGTGCCAGCAGTGACAGGGGGCGCGGCCCCCACGAGCAGTACTTC. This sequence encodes CASSDRGRGPHEQYF.

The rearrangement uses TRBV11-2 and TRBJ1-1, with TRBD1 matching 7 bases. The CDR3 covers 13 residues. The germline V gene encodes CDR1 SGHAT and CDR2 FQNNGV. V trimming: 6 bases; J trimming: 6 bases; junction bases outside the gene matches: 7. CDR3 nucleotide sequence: TGTGCCAGCAGGAACAGGAGGGGGCCTGAAGCTTTCTTT. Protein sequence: CASRNRRGPEAFF.

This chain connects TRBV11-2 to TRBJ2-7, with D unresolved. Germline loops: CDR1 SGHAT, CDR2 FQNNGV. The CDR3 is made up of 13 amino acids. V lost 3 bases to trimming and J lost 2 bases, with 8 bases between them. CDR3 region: CASSFGNTYEQYF. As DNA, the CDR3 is TGTGCCAGCAGCTTTGGGAATACCTACGAGCAGTACTTC.

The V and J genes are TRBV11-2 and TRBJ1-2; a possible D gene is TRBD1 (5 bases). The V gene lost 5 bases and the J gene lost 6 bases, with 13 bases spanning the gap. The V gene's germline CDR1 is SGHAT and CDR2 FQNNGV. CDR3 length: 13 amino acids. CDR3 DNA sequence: TGTGCCAGCAGCCCCCGGACAAGCAATGGCTACACCTTC. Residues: CASSPRTSNGYTF.

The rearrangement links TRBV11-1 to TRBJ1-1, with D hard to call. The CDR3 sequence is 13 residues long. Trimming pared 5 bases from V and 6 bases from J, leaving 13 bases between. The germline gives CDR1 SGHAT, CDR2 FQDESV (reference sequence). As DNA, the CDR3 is TGTGCCAGCAGCCCGCCAGATCGGCCTGAAGCTTTCTTT. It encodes CASSPPDRPEAFF.

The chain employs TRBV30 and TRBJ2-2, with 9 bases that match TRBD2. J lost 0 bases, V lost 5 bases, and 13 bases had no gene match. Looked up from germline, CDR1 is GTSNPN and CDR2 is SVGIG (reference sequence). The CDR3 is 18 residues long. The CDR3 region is CAWSELWAGGANTGELFF. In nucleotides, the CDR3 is TGTGCCTGGTCCGAGCTCTGGGCGGGAGGGGCGAACACCGGGGAGCTGTTTTTT.